Listed here are 4 T cell receptor beta chains from one sample, sequenced in a study of CD8 T cells in Susac syndrome. Reverse transcription used roughly 0.5 to 1 ug RNA and random hexamers. One entry per CDR3 protein results from TCRdb running MiXCR on the immunoSEQ multiplex PCR reads. The sample yields 150,000 or so distinct CDR3 sequences, approximately 95% seen once. Material: CD4+ T cells from PBMCs. These TCRs come from a human donor with Susac syndrome.

The chain couples TRBV29-1 to TRBJ1-2, with 9 bases lining up with TRBD1. The CDR3 totals 14 residues. The V and J ends lost 3 bases and 7 bases, in that order; junction bases with no gene match: 9. From germline, CDR1 is SQVTM and CDR2 ANQGSEA. This CDR3 reads CSVDRDRDERGYTF. The CDR3, as DNA: TGCAGCGTTGACCGGGACAGGGACGAGCGTGGCTACACCTTC.

In this sample, this clonotype turned up once. This chain joins TRBV30 and TRBJ2-2; 8 nucleotides align to TRBD1. V gave up 0 bases and J gave up 4 bases; unmatched junction bases: 7. Germline CDR1 reads GTSNPN; CDR2 reads SVGIG (reference sequence). CDR3 length equals 16 residues. CDR3 DNA: TGTGCCTGGAGTGTAGGCAGGGGGCTCTTCACCGGGGAGCTGTTTTTT. Residues: CAWSVGRGLFTGELFF. The variable domain in full, completed from reference TRBV30 and TRBJ2-2, reads SQTIHQWPATLVQPVGSPLSLECTVEGTSNPNLYWYRQAAGRGLQLLFYSVGIGQISSEVPQNLSASRPQDRQFILSSKKLLLSDSGFYLCAWSVGRGLFTGELFFGEGSRLTVL.

The CDR3 coding sequence is TGCAGTGCCACGACAGGGCCCGGCTACACCTTC. As protein: CSATTGPGYTF. V gene TRBV20-1 combines with J gene TRBJ1-2, with 7 nucleotides matching TRBD1. Germline CDR1 is DFQATT and CDR2 is SNEGSKA (reference sequence). The CDR3 is 11 residues long. J was trimmed by 8 bases and V by 6 bases; bases with no gene match: 6.

V gene TRBV6-6 combines with J gene TRBJ2-1; D is perhaps TRBD2 (6 bases). The CDR3 consists of 14 residues. CDR1 is MNHNY and CDR2 is SVGAGI in the germline V gene (reference sequence). V was trimmed by 7 bases and J by 10 bases, leaving 20 bases between them. CDR3 DNA: TGTGCCAGCAATCGGGACTTCAATGGAGGGGAGCAGTTCTTC. It codes for CASNRDFNGGEQFF.